The rows below give T cell receptor beta chains drawn from one sample of a study of T-cell memory formation after mild COVID-19. MiXCR, run by TCRdb on the 5' RACE reads, gives a single entry per CDR3 protein. In the table there are a few hundred thousand distinct CDR3 sequences, nearly 25% of which are singletons. Sequenced: PBMCs or a T cell subset sorted from them (not recorded which). These receptors were collected from an adult woman who had mild COVID-19 (a few samples of this study predate the infection). Cell type and time point are not known. Both conserved end residues are part of each CDR3. A D gene is named only where the DNA matches it firmly. Not every row has a clone size; where given, it reads once, few, many or a size class.

>NA|16|TRBV7-2|TRBJ1-4|TRBD1
CASSFGGRGRLEKLFF
TGTGCCAGCAGCTTCGGGGGGAGGGGGCGATTAGAAAAACTGTTTTTT
>NA|14|TRBV21-1|TRBJ2-5|NA
CASSKAAGWETQYF
TGTGCCAGCAGCAAAGCAGCGGGTTGGGAGACCCAGTACTTC
>few|15|TRBV27|TRBJ2-5|NA
CASSHRDIAGSTQYF
TGTGCCAGCAGTCACCGAGACATCGCGGGTTCGACCCAGTACTTC
>NA|14|TRBV6-5|TRBJ2-7|NA
CASSYQQSSYEQYF
TGTGCCAGCAGTTATCAGCAATCCTCCTACGAGCAGTACTTC
>NA|12|TRBV10-3|TRBJ1-1|NA
CAISAREPEAFF
TGTGCCATCAGTGCCCGGGAACCTGAAGCTTTCTTT
>NA|12|TRBV5-5|TRBJ2-2|NA
CASSLEDGELFF
TGTGCCAGCAGCTTGGAGGACGGGGAGCTGTTTTTT
>few|15|TRBV19|TRBJ2-5|NA
CASSIGLSPGETQYF
TGTGCCAGTAGTATAGGGCTATCCCCAGGGGAGACCCAGTACTTC
>few|15|TRBV5-1|TRBJ2-2|NA
CASSLRLGLTGELFF
TGCGCCAGCAGCTTGAGGTTGGGCCTCACCGGGGAGCTGTTTTTT
>NA|13|TRBV29-1|TRBJ2-7|NA
CSVEWPGIRGQYF
TGCAGCGTTGAATGGCCAGGCATACGAGGGCAGTACTTC
>NA|16|TRBV24-1|TRBJ2-5|TRBD1
CATSRGQGGNQETQYF
TGTGCCACCAGCCGCGGACAGGGGGGGAACCAAGAGACCCAGTACTTC
>NA|14|TRBV12-3/TRBV12-4|TRBJ2-1|TRBD2
CASSRGLAGPEQFF
TGTGCCAGCAGCCGTGGACTAGCGGGACCTGAGCAGTTCTTC
>NA|15|TRBV5-1|TRBJ1-6|TRBD1
CASSLTGQSRSPLHF
TGCGCCAGCAGCTTGACGGGACAGTCCCGATCACCCCTCCACTTT
>few|13|TRBV7-9|TRBJ2-7|NA
CASGDPFIHEQYF
TGTGCCAGCGGGGACCCATTCATCCACGAGCAGTACTTC
>NA|14|TRBV7-8|TRBJ2-4|NA
CASIPDSSRNIQYF
TGTGCCAGCATCCCCGATTCGAGTAGAAACATTCAGTACTTC
>few|15|TRBV24-1|TRBJ2-1|NA
CATSGAVGQYNEQFF
TGTGCCACCAGTGGAGCGGTAGGGCAATACAATGAGCAGTTCTTC
>NA|16|TRBV7-2|TRBJ2-3|NA
CASSPMGRASTDTQYF
TGTGCCAGCAGCCCAATGGGCAGGGCCTCCACAGATACGCAGTATTTT
>NA|13|TRBV30|TRBJ1-1|TRBD1
CAGWTGANTEAFF
TGTGCCGGATGGACAGGGGCGAACACTGAAGCTTTCTTT
>NA|12|TRBV29-1|TRBJ2-2|NA
CSVEKGTGELFF
TGCAGCGTTGAAAAAGGGACCGGGGAGCTGTTTTTT
>NA|13|TRBV9|TRBJ2-1|NA
CASSVDRYNEQFF
TGTGCCAGCAGCGTAGACAGATACAATGAGCAGTTCTTC
>NA|16|TRBV5-6|TRBJ1-5|NA
CASSSAGQGSYQPQHF
TGTGCCAGCAGCTCCGCAGGGCAGGGCTCTTATCAGCCCCAGCATTTT
>NA|17|TRBV12-3/TRBV12-4|TRBJ2-5|TRBD2
CASSPGLAASTGETQYF
TGTGCCAGCAGTCCAGGACTAGCGGCCTCGACGGGGGAGACCCAGTACTTC
>NA|14|TRBV9|TRBJ1-5|TRBD1
CASSTGEINQPQHF
TGTGCCAGCAGCACAGGGGAGATCAATCAGCCCCAGCATTTT
>few|14|TRBV29-1|TRBJ2-7|TRBD2
CSVASGSPGYEQYF
TGCAGCGTCGCTAGCGGGTCGCCCGGCTACGAGCAGTACTTC
>few|14|TRBV15|TRBJ1-5|NA
CATSTNSIGQPQHF
TGTGCCACCAGCACAAACAGTATCGGGCAGCCCCAGCATTTT
>few|16|TRBV12-3/TRBV12-4|TRBJ2-1|NA
CASSREQGASVNEQFF
TGTGCCAGCAGTCGTGAACAAGGGGCGTCGGTCAATGAGCAGTTCTTC
>many|18|TRBV7-3|TRBJ2-1|NA
CASSLNLPGPKPYNEQFF
TGTGCCAGCAGCCTAAACCTCCCAGGGCCCAAACCCTACAATGAGCAGTTCTTC
>NA|16|TRBV9|TRBJ1-2|NA
CASSARQDERHYGYTF
TGTGCCAGCAGCGCACGACAAGACGAGAGACACTATGGCTACACCTTC
>few|13|TRBV18|TRBJ2-1|TRBD1
CASSPGQGDEQFF
TGTGCCAGCTCACCTGGACAGGGGGATGAGCAGTTCTTC
>many|15|TRBV5-6|TRBJ2-2|NA
CASSSEAGRTGELFF
TGTGCCAGCAGCTCCGAGGCAGGGCGGACCGGGGAGCTGTTTTTT
>few|14|TRBV29-1|TRBJ1-5|TRBD1
CSVATGVGFQPQHF
TGCAGCGTGGCTACAGGGGTTGGTTTTCAGCCCCAGCATTTT
>NA|16|TRBV5-5|TRBJ2-5|TRBD1
CASSLAPGGLGETQYF
TGTGCCAGCAGCTTGGCCCCAGGGGGCCTGGGAGAGACCCAGTACTTC
>NA|15|TRBV20-1|TRBJ2-3|NA
CSARAPTRNTDTQYF
TGCAGTGCTAGGGCCCCCACTAGAAACACAGATACGCAGTATTTT
>few|11|TRBV28|TRBJ2-7|NA
CASTGTSEQYF
TGTGCCAGCACCGGGACCTCCGAGCAGTACTTC